Listed below are T cell receptor beta chains from one sample, sequenced in a study of T-cell reconstitution after alpha-beta-depleted transplantation in children. Each CDR3 protein is one row after TCRdb ran MiXCR on the PCR reads. The table has more than 400,000 distinct CDR3 sequences, about 45% seen once. Here the sequenced sample was PBMCs, taken before TCRalphabeta/CD19-depleted stem cell transplant. All receptors derive from a girl aged 2 to 10 with aplastic anemia, due to receive a stem cell transplant. Both conserved end residues are part of each CDR3.

cdr3_aa v_call
CASRSDRDYGYTF TRBV6-1
CASSPDGQAGGYTF TRBV5-1
CASSLPLNYEQYF TRBV5-6
CASSLKGRHNEQFF TRBV5-6
CASSQLSTGTGGQGAEAFF TRBV12-3/TRBV12-4
CASSLVEYKQFF TRBV5-6
CATSAQGLLPAGSYNSPLHF TRBV24-1
CSAGPLPPGLSTDTQYF TRBV29-1
CASSPTGGNYGYTF TRBV3-1
CSARDLSYQPQHF TRBV20-1
CASSLDGRGGQETQYF TRBV5-1
CSAWDSFFYNSPLHF TRBV20-1
CASSPPGRAAYNEQFF TRBV11-2
CASSFQGLAKNEQFF TRBV7-2
CSARDSDRGTDTQYF TRBV20-1
CASSLGAGAQYF TRBV3-1
CASSLTTGETQYF TRBV5-1
CASRRTSGRSNSYNEQFF TRBV27
CASIGAHSSSYEQYF TRBV2
CASDRDYNEQFF TRBV6-1
CASSLSGENTGELFF TRBV7-9
CATSAVGQRGTGELFF TRBV24-1
CASSDRGEIPYEQYF TRBV6-1
CASSYGGMDTQYF TRBV6-5
CASSQVGARTIYF TRBV4-1
CATSDAIREAGGETQYF TRBV24-1
CASSHGPGTTNEKLFF TRBV6-5
CASSPFRQTNYGYTF TRBV12-3/TRBV12-4
CASSLYAPTGEDTQYF TRBV5-1
CATSRDPGQGATEAFF TRBV15
CASRPGTSGELFF TRBV7-9
CASRQHRDTDTQYF TRBV6-4
CASSSGTGGTGNTIYF TRBV18
CASSQVRGYGYTF TRBV3-1
CASSPGLGNTEAFF TRBV6-1
CASNRNRAGYEQFF TRBV2
CASSAASGNTGELFF TRBV4-2
CSARALTVNEQFF TRBV20-1
CASSAQGYYEQYF TRBV25-1
CASGTSAGETQYF TRBV12-5
CSASRGAESGANVLTF TRBV20-1
CAIRGHLNTEAFF TRBV10-3
CASYPGLGGHLGPGELFF TRBV2
CSVRRASGANVLTF TRBV20-1
CASSNTSGDYEQYF TRBV9
CASSPLAGGPEIHTDTQYF TRBV11-2